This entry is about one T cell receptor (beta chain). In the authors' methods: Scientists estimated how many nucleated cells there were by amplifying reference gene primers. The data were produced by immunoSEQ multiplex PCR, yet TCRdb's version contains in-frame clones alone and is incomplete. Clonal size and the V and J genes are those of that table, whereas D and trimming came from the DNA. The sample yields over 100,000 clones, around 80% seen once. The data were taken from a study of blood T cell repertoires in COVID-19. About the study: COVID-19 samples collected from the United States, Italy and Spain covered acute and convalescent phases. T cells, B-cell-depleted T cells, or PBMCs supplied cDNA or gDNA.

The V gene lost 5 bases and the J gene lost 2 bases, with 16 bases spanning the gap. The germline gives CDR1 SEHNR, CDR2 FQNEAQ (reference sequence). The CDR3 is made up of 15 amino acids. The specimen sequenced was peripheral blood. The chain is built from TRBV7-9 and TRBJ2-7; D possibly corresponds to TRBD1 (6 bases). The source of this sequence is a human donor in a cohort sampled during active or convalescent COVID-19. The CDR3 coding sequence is TGTGCCAGCAGCCACGACGGGACACCAACCTACGAGCAGTACTTC. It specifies CASSHDGTPTYEQYF.